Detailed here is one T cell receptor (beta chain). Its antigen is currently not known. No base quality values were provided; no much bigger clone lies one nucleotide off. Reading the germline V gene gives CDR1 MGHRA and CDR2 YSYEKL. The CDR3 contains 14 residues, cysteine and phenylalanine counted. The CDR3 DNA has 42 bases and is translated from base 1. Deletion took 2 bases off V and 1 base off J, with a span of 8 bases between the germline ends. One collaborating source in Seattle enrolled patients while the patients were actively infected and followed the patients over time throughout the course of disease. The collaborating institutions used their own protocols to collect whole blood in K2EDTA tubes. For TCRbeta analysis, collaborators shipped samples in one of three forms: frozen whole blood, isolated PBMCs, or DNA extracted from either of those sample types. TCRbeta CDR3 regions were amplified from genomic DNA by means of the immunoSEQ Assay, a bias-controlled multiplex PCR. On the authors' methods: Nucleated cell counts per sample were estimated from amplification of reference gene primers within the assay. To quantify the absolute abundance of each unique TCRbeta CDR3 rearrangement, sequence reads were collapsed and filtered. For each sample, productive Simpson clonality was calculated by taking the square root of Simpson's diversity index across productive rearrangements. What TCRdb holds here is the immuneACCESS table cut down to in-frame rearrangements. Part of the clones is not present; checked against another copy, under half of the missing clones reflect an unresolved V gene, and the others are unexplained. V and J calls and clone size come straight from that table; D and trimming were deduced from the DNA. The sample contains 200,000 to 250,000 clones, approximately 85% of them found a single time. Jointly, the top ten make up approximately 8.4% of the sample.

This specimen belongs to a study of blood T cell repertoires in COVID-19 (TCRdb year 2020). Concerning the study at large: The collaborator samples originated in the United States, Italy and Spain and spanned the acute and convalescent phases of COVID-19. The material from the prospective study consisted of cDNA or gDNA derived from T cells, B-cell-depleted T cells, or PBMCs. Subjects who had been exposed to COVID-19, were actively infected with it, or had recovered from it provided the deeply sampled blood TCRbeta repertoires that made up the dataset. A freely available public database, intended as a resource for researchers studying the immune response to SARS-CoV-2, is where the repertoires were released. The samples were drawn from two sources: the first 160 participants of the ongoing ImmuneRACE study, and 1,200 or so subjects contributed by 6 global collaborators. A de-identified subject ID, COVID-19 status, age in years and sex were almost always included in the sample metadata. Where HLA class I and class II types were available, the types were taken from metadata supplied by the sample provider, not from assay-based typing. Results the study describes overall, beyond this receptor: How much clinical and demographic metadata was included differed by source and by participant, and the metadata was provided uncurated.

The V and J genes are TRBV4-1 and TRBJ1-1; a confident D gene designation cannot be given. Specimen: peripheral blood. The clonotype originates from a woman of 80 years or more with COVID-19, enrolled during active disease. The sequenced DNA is TGCGCCAGCAGCCAATTTGGGCAGAACACTGAAGCTTTCTTT. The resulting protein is CASSQFGQNTEAFF.